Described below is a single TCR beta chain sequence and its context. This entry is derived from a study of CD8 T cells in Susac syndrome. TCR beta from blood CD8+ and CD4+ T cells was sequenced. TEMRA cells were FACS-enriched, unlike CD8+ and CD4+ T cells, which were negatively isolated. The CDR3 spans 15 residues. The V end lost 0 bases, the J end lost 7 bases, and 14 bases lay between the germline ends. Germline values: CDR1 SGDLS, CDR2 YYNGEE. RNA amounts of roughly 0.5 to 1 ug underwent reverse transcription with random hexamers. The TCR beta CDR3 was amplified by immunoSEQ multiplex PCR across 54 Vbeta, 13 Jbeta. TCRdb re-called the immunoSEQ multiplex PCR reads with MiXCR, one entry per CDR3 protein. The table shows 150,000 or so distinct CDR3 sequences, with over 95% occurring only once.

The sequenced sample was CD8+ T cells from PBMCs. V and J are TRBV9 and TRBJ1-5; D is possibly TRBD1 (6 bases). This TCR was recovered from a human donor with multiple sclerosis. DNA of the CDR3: TGTGCCAGCAGCGTAGGCAGGGGCATTGGGCAGCCCCAGCATTTT. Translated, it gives CASSVGRGIGQPQHF.